In this sample, the clone carrying this T cell receptor (beta chain) turned up many times. The sample is drawn from a study of patients and donors after allogeneic stem cell transplantation. TCRdb called the RT-PCR reads again in MiXCR, with one record for every CDR3 protein. The sample lists under 95,000 distinct CDR3 sequences, roughly 4.9% seen once, with around 3% in the top ten. The CDR3 has 16 residues. J was trimmed by 3 bases and V by 2 bases; bases with no gene match: 9. Germline-derived CDR1 and CDR2 are ENHRY and SYGVKD. This receptor was obtained from a human donor who was either an allogeneic HSCT recipient or a stem cell or donor lymphocyte infusion donor (not recorded which). It is not recorded whose cells these are; they may come from a transplant donor. This chain uses TRBV10-3 with TRBJ2-7; 8 nucleotides match TRBD2. Sequenced input: blood, either unsorted or a sorted T cell fraction (not recorded which). The CDR3 nucleotides are TGTGCCATCAGTGAGCAAAGTGGCGGGAGGATCTACGAGCAGTACTTC. Protein sequence: CAISEQSGGRIYEQYF.